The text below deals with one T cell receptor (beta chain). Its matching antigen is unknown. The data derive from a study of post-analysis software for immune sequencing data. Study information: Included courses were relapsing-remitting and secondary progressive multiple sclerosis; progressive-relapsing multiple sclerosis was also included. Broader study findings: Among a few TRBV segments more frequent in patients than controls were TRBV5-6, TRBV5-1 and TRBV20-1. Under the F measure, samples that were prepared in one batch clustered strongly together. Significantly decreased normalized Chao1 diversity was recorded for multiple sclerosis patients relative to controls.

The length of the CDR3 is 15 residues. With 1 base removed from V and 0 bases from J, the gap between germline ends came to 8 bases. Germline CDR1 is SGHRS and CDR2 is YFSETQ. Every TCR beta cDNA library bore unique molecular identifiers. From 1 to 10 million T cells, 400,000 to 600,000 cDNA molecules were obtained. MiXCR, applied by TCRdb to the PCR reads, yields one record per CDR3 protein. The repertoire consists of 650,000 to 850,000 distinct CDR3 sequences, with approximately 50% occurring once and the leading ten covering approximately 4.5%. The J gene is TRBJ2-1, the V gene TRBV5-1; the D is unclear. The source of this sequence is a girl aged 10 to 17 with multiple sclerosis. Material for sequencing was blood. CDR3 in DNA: TGCGCCAGCAGCTTGATGACGGACTCCTACAATGAGCAGTTCTTC. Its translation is CASSLMTDSYNEQFF. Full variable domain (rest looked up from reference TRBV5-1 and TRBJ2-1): KAGVTQTPRYLIKTRGQQVTLSCSPISGHRSVSWYQQTPGQGLQFLFEYFSETQRNKGNFPGRFSGRQFSNSRSEMNVSTLELGDSALYLCASSLMTDSYNEQFFGPGTRLTVL.